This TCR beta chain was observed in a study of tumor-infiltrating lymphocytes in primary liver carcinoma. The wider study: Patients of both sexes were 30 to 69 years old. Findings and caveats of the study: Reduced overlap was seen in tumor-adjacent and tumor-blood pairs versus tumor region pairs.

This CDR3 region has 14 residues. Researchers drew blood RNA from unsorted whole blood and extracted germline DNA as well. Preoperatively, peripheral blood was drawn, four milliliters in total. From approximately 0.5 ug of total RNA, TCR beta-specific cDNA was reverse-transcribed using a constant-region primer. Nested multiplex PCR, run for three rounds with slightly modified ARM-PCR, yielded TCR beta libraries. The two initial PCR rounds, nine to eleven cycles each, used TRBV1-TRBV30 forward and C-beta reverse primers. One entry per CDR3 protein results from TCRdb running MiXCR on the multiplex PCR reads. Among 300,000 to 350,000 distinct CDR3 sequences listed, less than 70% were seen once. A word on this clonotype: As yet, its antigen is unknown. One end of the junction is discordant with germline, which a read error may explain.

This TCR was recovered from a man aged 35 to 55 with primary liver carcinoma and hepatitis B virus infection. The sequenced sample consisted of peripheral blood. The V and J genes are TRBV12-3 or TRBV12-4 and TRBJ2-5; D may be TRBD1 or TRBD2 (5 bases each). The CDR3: CASGPQDGWGTQYF. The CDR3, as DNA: TGTGCCAGCGGTCCCCAGGACGGGTGGGGGACCCAGTACTTT.